This T cell receptor beta chain was sequenced during a study of post-analysis software for immune sequencing data. The TCR beta cDNA libraries contained unique molecular identifiers. TCRdb recomputed calls from the PCR reads with MiXCR, one row per CDR3 protein. The table records about 810,000 distinct CDR3 sequences, approximately 57% of them present only once. The study's findings and limits: With F measure, samples from one preparation batch clustered together strongly.

Comment on this clonotype: Its specificity is unknown.

Input material: blood. The TCR was taken from a girl between 5 and 17 years old with multiple sclerosis.

The CDR3 reads CATSDATGTPYNEQFF. CDR3 nucleotide sequence: TGTGCCACCAGTGATGCGACAGGGACCCCGTACAATGAGCAGTTCTTC. The chain joins TRBV24-1 to TRBJ2-1; 7 bases line up with TRBD1. Germline values: CDR1 KGHDR, CDR2 SFDVKD. V lost 3 bases and J lost 4; bases outside the gene matches: 8. The CDR3 spans 16 residues.